Below are 32 T cell receptor beta chains sequenced from a single sample in a study of blood T cell repertoires in COVID-19. Sequencing was performed with immunoSEQ multiplex PCR; in TCRdb, only in-frame clones are kept and a portion is missing. The table lists about 58,000 clones, approximately 91% of them singletons. Sequencing used peripheral blood. Receptor source: a woman in her sixties or seventies with active COVID-19.

The chain couples TRBV4-1 to TRBJ2-5; D is possibly TRBD2 (5 bases). Germline CDR1 MGHRA, CDR2 YSYEKL. There are 15 residues in the CDR3. V lost 2 bases and J 5 bases, leaving 15 bases between the germline ends. The CDR3 DNA reads TGCGCCAGCAGCCAAAACAGCGGAGGTGGGGAGACCCAGTACTTC. It yields the protein CASSQNSGGGETQYF.

This sequence joins TRBV30 and TRBJ2-7, with 13 positions matching TRBD2. J gave up 5 bases and V 4 bases, and 11 bases lay outside the gene matches. Germline-derived CDR1 and CDR2 are GTSNPN and SVGIG (reference sequence). This CDR3 region has 16 residues. The CDR3 nucleotides are TGTGCCTGGACATTAAGAAGACTAGCGGGAGGAAACGAGCAGTACTTC. Residues: CAWTLRRLAGGNEQYF.

This clone occurred once. The rearrangement joins TRBV5-4 to TRBJ1-1, with TRBD1 identical over 9 bases. The ends lost 3 bases at V and 0 bases at J; junction bases unmatched: 6. CDR3 length equals 16 residues. Germline V CDR1 and CDR2: SGHNT, YYREEE (reference sequence). CDR3 in DNA: TGTGCCAGCAGCTGGGGGACAGGGAGGTTGAACACTGAAGCTTTCTTT. This translates into CASSWGTGRLNTEAFF.

The chain recombines TRBV19 with TRBJ1-4, with D unresolved. Trimming shortened V by 9 bases and J by 4 bases, and 9 bases separated the two germline ends. Germline CDR1 reads LNHDA; CDR2 reads SQIVND (reference sequence). The CDR3 length is 12 residues. The CDR3 loop reads CASHGDNEKLFF. Written as DNA, the CDR3 is TGTGCCAGCCACGGGGATAATGAAAAACTGTTTTTT.

The rearrangement uses TRBV5-1 and TRBJ1-1; 11 bases match TRBD1. CDR1 and CDR2 from the germline V gene are SGHRS and YFSETQ. Trimming at V came to 1 base and at J to 4 bases, leaving 3 bases not matched to a gene. The CDR3 covers 15 residues. Written as DNA, the CDR3 is TGCGCCAGCAGCTTGAGGGACAGGGGGTCCACTGAAGCTTTCTTT. It codes for CASSLRDRGSTEAFF. Full variable domain (outside the CDR3, taken from reference TRBV5-1 and TRBJ1-1): KAGVTQTPRYLIKTRGQQVTLSCSPISGHRSVSWYQQTPGQGLQFLFEYFSETQRNKGNFPGRFSGRQFSNSRSEMNVSTLELGDSALYLCASSLRDRGSTEAFFGQGTRLTVV.

V and J are TRBV5-1 and TRBJ1-2; 11 bases match TRBD1. The CDR3 is 14 amino acids. J was trimmed by 6 bases and V by 4 bases; bases with no gene match: 5. Germline loops: CDR1 SGHRS, CDR2 YFSETQ. CDR3 sequence reads: CASSPGQGAHGYTF. The CDR3, as DNA: TGCGCCAGCAGCCCTGGACAGGGGGCGCATGGCTACACCTTC.

This rearrangement joins TRBV6-2 or TRBV6-3 to TRBJ2-5, with D perhaps TRBD2 (6 bases). This CDR3 comprises 15 residues. Trimming took 2 bases from V and 5 from J, leaving 15 bases between them. Germline loops: CDR1 MNHEY, CDR2 SVGEGT. The CDR3 protein is CASSYLRFAGETQYF. The CDR3 DNA reads TGTGCCAGCAGTTACCTACGTTTCGCGGGGGAGACCCAGTACTTC.

This chain links TRBV11-2 with TRBJ2-7; TRBD1 agrees at 10 bases. Unmatched junction bases numbered 8, after V lost 5 bases and J lost 7 bases. The CDR3 extends over 14 amino acids. Germline V gene lookup returns CDR1 SGHAT and CDR2 FQNNGV. The CDR3 spells CASSPRDRGGEQYF. CDR3 bases: TGTGCCAGCAGCCCCCGGGACAGGGGAGGAGAGCAGTACTTC.

This clone was recorded a few times. The chain carries TRBV28 and TRBJ1-1, with 12 bases identical to TRBD1. Germline V gene lookup returns CDR1 MDHEN and CDR2 SYDVKM. With 7 bases clipped from V and 12 bases from J, the junction kept 12 bases outside the gene matches. This CDR3 region has 14 residues. The CDR3 protein is CASIFRDRGRGTFF. The CDR3 DNA sequence: TGTGCCAGCATCTTCCGGGACAGGGGGCGCGGTACTTTCTTT.

The chain links TRBV4-1 to TRBJ2-7; 8 nucleotides match TRBD2. This CDR3 is built from 19 residues. CDR1 and CDR2 (germline): MGHRA, YSYEKL. V shed 1 base and J 0 bases; nucleotides not matched to a gene: 14. The DNA of the CDR3 is TGCGCCAGCAGCCAAGCCCTTTACTCTACCGGGACTAGCTCCTACGAGCAGTACTTC. As protein: CASSQALYSTGTSSYEQYF.

V gene TRBV19 combines with J gene TRBJ2-7; 7 bases are shared with TRBD2. The CDR3 extends over 16 amino acids. V shed 3 bases, J shed 2 bases, and the junction held 10 bases outside the gene matches. Germline lookup yields CDR1 LNHDA and CDR2 SQIVND (reference sequence). CDR3 residues: CASSIAGRARTYEQYF. The CDR3 nucleotides read TGTGCCAGTAGTATTGCGGGGAGGGCGCGAACCTACGAGCAGTACTTC.

The rearrangement joins TRBV15 to TRBJ2-5; no definite D call. With 2 bases removed from V and 4 bases from J, the gap between germline ends came to 14 bases. The CDR3 extends over 15 amino acids. CDR1 and CDR2 from the germline V gene are LNHNV and YYDKDF (reference sequence). CDR3 in DNA: TGTGCCACCAGCAGATATGACACCGTCCGAGAGACCCAGTACTTC. Translation gives CATSRYDTVRETQYF.

The chain couples TRBV29-1 to TRBJ2-1; 9 positions agree with TRBD2. Germline lookup yields CDR1 SQVTM and CDR2 ANQGSEA. Losses at the gene ends were 4 bases for V and 1 base for J; bases not matched to a gene: 2. The CDR3 is 14 amino acids. The CDR3 spells CSVGLAVSYNEQFF. The CDR3 DNA is TGCAGCGTTGGACTAGCGGTTTCCTACAATGAGCAGTTCTTC.

The chain uses TRBV6-2 or TRBV6-3 and TRBJ2-7; 7 nucleotides line up with TRBD2. The germline CDR1 and CDR2 sequences are MNHEY and SVGEGT. Trimming cost V 4 bases and J 2 bases; bases outside gene matches: 2. The CDR3 contains 13 residues. The CDR3 sequence: CASSWEGTYEQYF. The CDR3 region has the DNA TGTGCCAGCAGTTGGGAGGGGACCTACGAGCAGTACTTC.

This chain links TRBV18 with TRBJ1-1; 8 positions match TRBD1. Trimming took 3 bases from V and 4 from J; bases not matched to a gene: 10. Germline V CDR1 and CDR2: KGHSH, LQKENI. The CDR3 is made up of 16 amino acids. The CDR3 DNA is TGTGCCAGCTCACCCATCGGACAGGGTTTTATCACTGAAGCTTTCTTT. Encoded protein: CASSPIGQGFITEAFF.

The chain couples TRBV18 to TRBJ1-6; unclear D gene. Germline V gene lookup returns CDR1 KGHSH and CDR2 LQKENI. This CDR3 region has 18 residues. V lost 6 bases to trimming and J lost 7 bases, with 25 bases between them. Here the CDR3 DNA reads TGTGCCAGCTCTCGAACCGACCCTGGAAAGGAGGTCAATTCACCCCTCCACTTT. Amino acid sequence: CASSRTDPGKEVNSPLHF.

This clone appeared once. V is TRBV5-4 and J is TRBJ2-3; 12 bases match TRBD2. V lost 5 bases, J lost 3 bases, and 4 bases stayed unmatched. Germline loops: CDR1 SGHNT, CDR2 YYREEE (reference sequence). The CDR3 is 15 amino acids. CDR3 protein: CASRTGTSGTDTQYF. The CDR3 DNA follows: TGTGCCAGCAGAACCGGGACTAGCGGGACAGATACGCAGTATTTT.

The gene calls are TRBV28 and TRBJ1-2; no clear D. CDR1 is MDHEN and CDR2 is SYDVKM in the germline V gene. V gave up 5 bases and J gave up 5 bases, with 24 bases separating them. The length of the CDR3 is 17 residues. CDR3 sequence reads: CASSAPRGTFLDYGYTF. CDR3 DNA: TGTGCCAGCAGTGCCCCGCGGGGAACCTTTTTGGATTATGGCTACACCTTC.

CDR3: CASSRNWGGGGTSGRETYNEQFF. CDR3 DNA: TGTGCCAGCAGCCGTAATTGGGGGGGTGGTGGGACTAGCGGGAGGGAAACCTACAATGAGCAGTTCTTC. This sequence joins TRBV6-2 or TRBV6-3 and TRBJ2-1; 16 bases are a match to TRBD2. The germline CDR1 and CDR2 sequences are MNHEY and SVGEGT. Trimming at V came to 6 bases and at J to 2 bases, leaving 22 bases not matched to a gene. The CDR3 extends over 23 amino acids.

J is TRBJ2-2 and V is TRBV13; 7 positions match TRBD1. The CDR3 is 16 residues long. V gave up 3 bases and J gave up 5 bases; unmatched junction bases: 9. CDR1 and CDR2 from the germline V gene are PRHDT and FYEKMQ (reference sequence). The DNA of the CDR3 is TGTGCCAGCAGCTTGGGACAGTCCCAAGGAACCGGGGAGCTGTTTTTT. This gives the protein CASSLGQSQGTGELFF.

The chain combines TRBV5-5 with TRBJ1-2, with D unclear. The germline V gene has CDR1 SGHKS and CDR2 YYEKEE (reference sequence). The CDR3 runs to 15 residues. The V gene lost 0 bases and the J gene lost 6 bases, with 15 bases spanning the gap. CDR3 bases: TGTGCCAGCAGCTTGGCAGGAAACGAAAGGCATGGCTACACCTTC. This sequence encodes CASSLAGNERHGYTF.

The V and J genes are TRBV7-3 and TRBJ1-1; a weak D match, TRBD1 (6 bases). Germline V gene sequence: CDR1 SGHTA, CDR2 FQGTGA. This CDR3 spans 15 amino acids. Trimming removed 1 base from V and 6 bases from J, with 15 bases in between. CDR3 nucleotide sequence: TGTGCCAGCAGCTTAAACAAGGGGGACGGCTCTGAAGCTTTCTTT. Amino acid sequence: CASSLNKGDGSEAFF.

The CDR3 coding sequence is TGTGCCAGCAGCTTAGCGCCGAAAGCCCTCTATGGCTACACCTTC. It yields the protein CASSLAPKALYGYTF. The chain carries TRBV7-2 and TRBJ1-2; D is unresolved. The germline V and J ends were trimmed by 0 bases and 4 bases, with 12 bases remaining between them. This CDR3 has 15 residues. CDR1 and CDR2 from the germline V gene are SGHTA and FQGNSA.

This sequence joins TRBV18 and TRBJ2-7, with 7 bases matching TRBD1. The V gene end was trimmed by 1 base and the J gene end by 2 bases; junction bases not matched to a gene: 2. Germline values: CDR1 KGHSH, CDR2 LQKENI. The CDR3 extends over 14 amino acids. The CDR3 protein is CASSPRGTAYEQYF. CDR3 nucleotide sequence: TGTGCCAGCTCACCACGGGGGACAGCCTACGAGCAGTACTTC.

This chain joins TRBV5-1 and TRBJ2-7; 10 positions match TRBD2. The CDR3 extends over 16 amino acids. V lost 4 bases to trimming and J lost 0 bases; unmatched junction nucleotides: 7. Germline-derived CDR1 and CDR2 are SGHRS and YFSETQ. The CDR3 region has the DNA TGCGCCAGCAGCCTCGGACTAGCGGAGGCCTCCTACGAGCAGTACTTC. Amino acids: CASSLGLAEASYEQYF. Full variable domain (rest looked up from reference TRBV5-1 and TRBJ2-7): KAGVTQTPRYLIKTRGQQVTLSCSPISGHRSVSWYQQTPGQGLQFLFEYFSETQRNKGNFPGRFSGRQFSNSRSEMNVSTLELGDSALYLCASSLGLAEASYEQYFGPGTRLTVT.

V and J are TRBV3-1 (or the pseudogene TRBV3-2) and TRBJ2-1, with 7 bases fitting TRBD2. The CDR3 is made up of 11 amino acids. Trimming at V came to 2 bases and at J to 13 bases, leaving 2 bases not matched to a gene. The germline V gene has CDR1 LGHDT and CDR2 YNNKEL (reference sequence). The CDR3 protein is CASSQRLAQFF. In DNA, the CDR3 is TGTGCCAGCAGCCAAAGACTAGCTCAGTTCTTC.

This chain connects TRBV3-1 (or the pseudogene TRBV3-2) to TRBJ2-1; TRBD2 is a possible D gene (5 bases). Trimming removed 3 bases at V and 8 bases at J, with 11 bases between. CDR3 length: 13 residues. Germline values: CDR1 LGHDT, CDR2 YNNKEL (reference sequence). This CDR3 is CASSHGGVHEQFF. The CDR3 bases are TGTGCCAGCAGCCACGGAGGAGTCCATGAGCAGTTCTTC.

Only a few counts were recorded for this clone. The genes are TRBV5-4 and TRBJ2-2; D might be TRBD2 (6 bases). The CDR3 consists of 13 residues. V shed 0 bases and J shed 6 bases, with 6 bases lying between them. Germline lookup yields CDR1 SGHNT and CDR2 YYREEE (reference sequence). The CDR3 here is CASSLERAGELFF. CDR3 in DNA: TGTGCCAGCAGCTTGGAGCGGGCCGGGGAGCTGTTTTTT.

The J gene is TRBJ2-7, the V gene TRBV5-1; D is perhaps TRBD2 (6 bases). Trimming removed 3 bases from V and 5 bases from J, with 9 bases in between. The CDR3 has 12 amino acids. Germline-derived CDR1 and CDR2 are SGHRS and YFSETQ. CDR3 residues: CASSWGVDEQYF. The DNA of the CDR3 is TGCGCCAGCAGCTGGGGGGTAGACGAGCAGTACTTC.

CDR3 in DNA: TGTGCCAGCAATAGACAGGGAGAGGAGACCCAGTACTTC. Protein sequence: CASNRQGEETQYF. The rearrangement links TRBV6-5 to TRBJ2-5, with 7 nucleotides matching TRBD1. The CDR3 contains 13 residues. The V gene's germline CDR1 is MNHEY and CDR2 SVGAGI. V lost 7 bases, J lost 5 bases, and 7 bases stayed unmatched.

In this sample, this clone turned up once. The CDR3 DNA follows: TGCAGCCAGGGACAGGAAAGCACAGATACGCAGTATTTT. As protein: CSQGQESTDTQYF. The rearrangement uses TRBV29-1 and TRBJ2-3; 8 positions match TRBD1. V trimming: 8 bases; J trimming: 0 bases; junction bases outside the gene matches: 4. The germline CDR1 and CDR2 sequences are SQVTM and ANQGSEA. This CDR3 spans 13 amino acids.

V usage is TRBV19 and J usage is TRBJ2-2; TRBD2 aligns across 11 bases. Germline lookup yields CDR1 LNHDA and CDR2 SQIVND (reference sequence). The CDR3 is 17 amino acids. With 4 bases clipped from V and 2 bases from J, the junction kept 6 bases outside the gene matches. The DNA for the CDR3 is TGTGCCAGTAGTAATGCCGGGACTAGCGGCAACACCGGGGAGCTGTTTTTT. Encoded protein: CASSNAGTSGNTGELFF.